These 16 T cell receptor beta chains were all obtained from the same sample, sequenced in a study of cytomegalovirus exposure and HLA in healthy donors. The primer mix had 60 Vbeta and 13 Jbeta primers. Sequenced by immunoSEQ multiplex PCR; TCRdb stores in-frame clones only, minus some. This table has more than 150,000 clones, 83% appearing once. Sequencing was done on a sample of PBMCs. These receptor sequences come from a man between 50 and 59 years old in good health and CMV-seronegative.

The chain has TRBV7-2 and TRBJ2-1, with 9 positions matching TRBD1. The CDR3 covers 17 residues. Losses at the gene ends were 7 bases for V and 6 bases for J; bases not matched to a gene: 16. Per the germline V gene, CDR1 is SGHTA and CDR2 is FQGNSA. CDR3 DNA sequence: TGTGCCAGCACCCCCCGGGGTGGGGACAGGGCGTCCAATGAGCAGTTCTTC. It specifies CASTPRGGDRASNEQFF.

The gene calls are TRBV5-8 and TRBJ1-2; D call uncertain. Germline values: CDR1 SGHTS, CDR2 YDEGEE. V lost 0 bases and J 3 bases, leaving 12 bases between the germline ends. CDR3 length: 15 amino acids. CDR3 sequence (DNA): TGTGCCAGCAGCTTGGATCGGGGTTTTGACTATGGCTACACCTTC. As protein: CASSLDRGFDYGYTF.

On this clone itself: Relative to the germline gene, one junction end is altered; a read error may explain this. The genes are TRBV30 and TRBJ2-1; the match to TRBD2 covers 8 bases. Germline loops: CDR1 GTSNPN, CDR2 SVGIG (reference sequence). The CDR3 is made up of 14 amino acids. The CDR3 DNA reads TGTGCCTGGGGAACTCCTAGCGGGTTATCTTCCCCCCTCTTC. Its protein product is CAWGTPSGLSSPLF.

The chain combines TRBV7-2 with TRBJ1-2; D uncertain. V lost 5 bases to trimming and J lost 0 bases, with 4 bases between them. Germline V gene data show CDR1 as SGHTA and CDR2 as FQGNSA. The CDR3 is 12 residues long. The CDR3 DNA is TGTGCCAGCAGCCCTACTAACTATGGCTACACCTTC. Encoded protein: CASSPTNYGYTF.

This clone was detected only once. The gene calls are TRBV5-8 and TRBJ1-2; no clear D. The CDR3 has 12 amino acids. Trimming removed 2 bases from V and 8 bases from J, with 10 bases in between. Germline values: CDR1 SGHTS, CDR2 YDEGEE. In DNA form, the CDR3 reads TGTGCCAGCAGCTTCGGGTTTTTCGGCTACACCTTC. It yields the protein CASSFGFFGYTF.

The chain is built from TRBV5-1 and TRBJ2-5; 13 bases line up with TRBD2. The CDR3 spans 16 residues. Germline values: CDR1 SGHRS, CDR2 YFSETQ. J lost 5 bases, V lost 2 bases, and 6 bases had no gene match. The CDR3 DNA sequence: TGCGCCAGCAGCTTAATGACTAGCGGGGGGATGGAGACCCAGTACTTC. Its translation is CASSLMTSGGMETQYF.

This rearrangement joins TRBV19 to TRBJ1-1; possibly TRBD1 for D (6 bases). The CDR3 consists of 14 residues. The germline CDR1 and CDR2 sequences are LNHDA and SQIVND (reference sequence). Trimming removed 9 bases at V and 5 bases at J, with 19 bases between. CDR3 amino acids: CASQDSAVPTEAFF. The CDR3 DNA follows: TGTGCCAGCCAGGACAGTGCCGTACCGACTGAAGCTTTCTTT.

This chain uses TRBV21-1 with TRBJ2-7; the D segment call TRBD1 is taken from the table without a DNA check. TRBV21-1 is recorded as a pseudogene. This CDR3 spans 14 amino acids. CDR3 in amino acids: CASSKPGQLYEQYF. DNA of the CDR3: TGTGCCAGCAGCAAGCCTGGACAGTTATACGAGCAGTACTTC.

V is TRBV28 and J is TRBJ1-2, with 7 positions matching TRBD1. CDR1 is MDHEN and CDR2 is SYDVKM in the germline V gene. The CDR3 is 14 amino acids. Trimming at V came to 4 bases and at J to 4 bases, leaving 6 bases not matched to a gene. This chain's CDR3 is CASSSPTGSYGYTF. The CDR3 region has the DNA TGTGCCAGCAGTTCACCGACAGGGAGCTATGGCTACACCTTC.

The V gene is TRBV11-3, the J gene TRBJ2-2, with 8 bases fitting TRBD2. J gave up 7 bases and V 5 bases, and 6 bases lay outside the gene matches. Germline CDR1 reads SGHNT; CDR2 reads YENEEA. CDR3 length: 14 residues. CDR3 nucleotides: TGTGCCAGCAGCCTTGCGGGGGGAAACGGGGAGCTGTTTTTT. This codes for CASSLAGGNGELFF.

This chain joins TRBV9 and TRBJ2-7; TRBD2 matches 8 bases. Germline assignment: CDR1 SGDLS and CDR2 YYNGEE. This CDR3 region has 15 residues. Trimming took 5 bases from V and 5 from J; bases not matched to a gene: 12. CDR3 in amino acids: CASSGPRGGRHEQYF. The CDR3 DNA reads TGTGCCAGCAGTGGCCCCCGGGGGGGCAGGCACGAGCAGTACTTC.

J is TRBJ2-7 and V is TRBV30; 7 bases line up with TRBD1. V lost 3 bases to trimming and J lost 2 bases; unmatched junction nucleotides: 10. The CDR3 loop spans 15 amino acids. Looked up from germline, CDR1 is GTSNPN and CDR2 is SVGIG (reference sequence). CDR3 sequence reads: CAWSLRQGSTYEQYF. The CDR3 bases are TGTGCCTGGAGCCTACGACAGGGATCGACCTACGAGCAGTACTTC.

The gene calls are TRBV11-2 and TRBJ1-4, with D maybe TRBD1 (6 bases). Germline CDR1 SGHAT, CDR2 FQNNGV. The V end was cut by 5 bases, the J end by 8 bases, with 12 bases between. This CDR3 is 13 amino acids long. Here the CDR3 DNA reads TGTGCCAGCAGCAAGGGCCAGGGGGAAAAACTGTTTTTT. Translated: CASSKGQGEKLFF. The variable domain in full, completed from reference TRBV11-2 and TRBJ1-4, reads EAGVAQSPRYKIIEKRQSVAFWCNPISGHATLYWYQQILGQGPKLLIQFQNNGVVDDSQLPKDRFSAERLKGVDSTLKIQPAKLEDSAVYLCASSKGQGEKLFFGSGTQLSVL.

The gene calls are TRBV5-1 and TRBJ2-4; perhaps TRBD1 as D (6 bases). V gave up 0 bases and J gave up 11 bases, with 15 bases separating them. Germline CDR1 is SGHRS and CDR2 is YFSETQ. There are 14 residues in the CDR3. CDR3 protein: CASSLVEDGGVQYF. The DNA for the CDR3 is TGCGCCAGCAGCTTGGTTGAGGATGGGGGCGTTCAGTACTTC.

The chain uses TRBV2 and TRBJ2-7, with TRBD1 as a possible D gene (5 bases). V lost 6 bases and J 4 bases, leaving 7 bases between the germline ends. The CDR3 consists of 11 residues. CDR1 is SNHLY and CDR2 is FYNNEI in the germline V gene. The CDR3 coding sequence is TGTGCCAGCAGCAAGGGGTACGAGCAGTACTTC. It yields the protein CASSKGYEQYF.

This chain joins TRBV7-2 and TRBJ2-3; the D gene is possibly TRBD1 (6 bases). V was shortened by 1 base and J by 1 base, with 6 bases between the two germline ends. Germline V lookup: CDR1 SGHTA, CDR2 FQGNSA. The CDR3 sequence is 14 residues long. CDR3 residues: CASSLGTGTDTQYF. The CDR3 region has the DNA TGTGCCAGCAGCTTAGGGACAGGCACAGATACGCAGTATTTT.